The source of this T cell receptor beta chain is a study of blood T cell repertoires in COVID-19. Overall study: Samples taken during acute and convalescent COVID-19 were collected in the United States, Italy and Spain. In each case, the material was cDNA or gDNA derived from T cells, B-cell-depleted T cells, or PBMCs.

In this sample, this clone turned up a few times. Within the sample, other DNA sequences also encode this same CDR3. Trimming took off 8 bases at V and 0 bases at J, with 5 bases between the two ends. This CDR3 is 12 amino acids long. CDR1 is MNHEY and CDR2 is SVGAGI in the germline V gene. Seattle cases were enrolled at active infection and followed longitudinally. As originally analysed: Reference gene primers were amplified, and this amplification served to estimate nucleated cell counts. Generated by immunoSEQ multiplex PCR, the TCRdb table keeps only in-frame clones and is missing some. Clone size and V and J calls were adopted from that table, with D and trimming inferred from the DNA. The sample has about 160,000 clones, 70% to 90% seen once.

This clonotype originated in a woman between 50 and 59 years old with COVID-19, enrolled during active disease. The material sequenced was peripheral blood. This rearrangement joins TRBV6-5 to TRBJ1-3; D uncertain. CDR3 protein: CASRSSGNTIYF. CDR3 DNA: TGTGCCAGCCGGAGCTCTGGAAACACCATATATTTT.